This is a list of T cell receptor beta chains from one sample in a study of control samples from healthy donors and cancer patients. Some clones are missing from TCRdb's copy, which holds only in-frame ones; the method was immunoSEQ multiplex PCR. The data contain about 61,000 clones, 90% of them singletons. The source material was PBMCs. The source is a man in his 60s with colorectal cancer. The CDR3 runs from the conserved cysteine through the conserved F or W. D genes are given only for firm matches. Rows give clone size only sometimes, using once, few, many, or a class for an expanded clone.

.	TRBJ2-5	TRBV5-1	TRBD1	TGCGCCAGCAGCACCGGACAGGGGAACCAAGAGACCCAGTACTTC	CASSTGQGNQETQYF
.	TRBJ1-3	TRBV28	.	TGTGCCAGCAGGGGTTCTGGAAACACCATATATTTT	CASRGSGNTIYF
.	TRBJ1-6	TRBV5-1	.	TGCGCCAGCAGCTTGGCCGGTGTCAACTATAATTCACCCCTCCACTTT	CASSLAGVNYNSPLHF
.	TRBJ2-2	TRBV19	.	TGTGCCAGTAGTATTCTGGGGTATAACACCGGGGAGCTGTTTTTT	CASSILGYNTGELFF
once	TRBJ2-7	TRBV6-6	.	TGTGCCAGCAGAACCCAGGGTTACGAGCAGTACTTC	CASRTQGYEQYF
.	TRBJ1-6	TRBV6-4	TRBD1	TGTGCCAGCAGCGGGGACAGGCCGAATTCACCCCTCCACTTT	CASSGDRPNSPLHF
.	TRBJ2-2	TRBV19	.	TGTGCCAGCAACTCAGGGGTGAACGGGGAGCTGTTTTTT	CASNSGVNGELFF
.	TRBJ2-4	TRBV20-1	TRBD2	TGCAGTGCTAGTCGGTTAGCGGGGCTGTCCAAAAACATTCAGTACTTC	CSASRLAGLSKNIQYF
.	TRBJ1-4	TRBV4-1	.	TGCGCCAGCAGCCAAGGAGCCGGGACTGATGAAAAACTGTTTTTT	CASSQGAGTDEKLFF
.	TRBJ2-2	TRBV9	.	TGTGCCAGCAGCGTTCAGGGGAGTAACACCGGGGAGCTGTTTTTT	CASSVQGSNTGELFF
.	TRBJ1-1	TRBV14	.	TGTGCCAGCAGCCTCCGAGGGGGGACTGAAGCTTTCTTT	CASSLRGGTEAFF
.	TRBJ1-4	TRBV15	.	TGTGCCACCAGCAGCCGGGCCAGGGCCAATGAAAAACTGTTTTTT	CATSSRARANEKLFF
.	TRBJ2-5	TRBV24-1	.	TGTGCCACCAGTGATACCCAGGTCGATAAGACCCAGTACTTC	CATSDTQVDKTQYF
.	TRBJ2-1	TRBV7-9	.	TGTGCCAGCAGCCCGACGCACAATGAGCAGTTCTTC	CASSPTHNEQFF
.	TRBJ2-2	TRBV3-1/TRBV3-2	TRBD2	TGTGCCAGCAGCCAAGGGACTAGCACCGGGGAGCTGTTTTTT	CASSQGTSTGELFF
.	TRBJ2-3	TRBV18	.	TGTGCCAGCTCACCACCAGGCCTCTTAGGGGGAGATACGCAGTATTTT	CASSPPGLLGGDTQYF
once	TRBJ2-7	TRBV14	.	TGTGCCAGCAGCCATTACCGGGGCCTCGGGGAAAGTTCCTACGAGCAGTACTTC	CASSHYRGLGESSYEQYF
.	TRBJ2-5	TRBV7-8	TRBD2	TGTGCCAGCAGCTTAGTGGCGGGGGGCCCCGAGACCCAGTACTTC	CASSLVAGGPETQYF
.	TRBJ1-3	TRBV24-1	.	TGTGCCACCCTTAACCACGACCCTCAGAGCTCTGGAAACACCATATATTTT	CATLNHDPQSSGNTIYF
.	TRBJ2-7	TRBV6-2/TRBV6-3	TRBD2	TGTGCCAGCAGTTACTCGGCAGGGAGGGTCTACGAGCAGTACTTC	CASSYSAGRVYEQYF
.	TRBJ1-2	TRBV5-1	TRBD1	TGCGCCAGCGGCCGGGACAGGGGGCGCGAGGACTATGGCTACACCTTC	CASGRDRGREDYGYTF
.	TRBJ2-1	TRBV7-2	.	TGTGCCAGCAGCACCGGACTCTACAATGAGCAGTTCTTC	CASSTGLYNEQFF
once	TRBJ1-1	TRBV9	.	TGTGCCAGCAGCCCCCGAGCCCCTAGAGCGAACACTGAAGCTTTCTTT	CASSPRAPRANTEAFF
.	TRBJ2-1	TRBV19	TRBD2	TGTGCCAGTAGCACTGTAGCGGGGGGGCCCTACAATGAGCAGTTCTTC	CASSTVAGGPYNEQFF
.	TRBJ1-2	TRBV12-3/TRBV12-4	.	TGTGCCAGCAGTTTCCTGGCCGGTGGCTACACCTTC	CASSFLAGGYTF
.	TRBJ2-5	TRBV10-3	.	TGTGCCGTCGGGCGGGATCAAGAGACCCAGTACTTC	CAVGRDQETQYF
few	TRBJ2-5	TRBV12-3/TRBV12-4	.	TGTGCCAGCAGTTTACGGGGCCAAGAGACCCAGTACTTC	CASSLRGQETQYF
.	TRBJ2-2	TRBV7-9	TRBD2	TGTGCCAGCAGCATGACTAGCGGGGACACCGGGGAGCTGTTTTTT	CASSMTSGDTGELFF
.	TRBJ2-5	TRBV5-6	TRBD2	TGTGCCAGCAGCAGGAAGGGGGGGACTAGCGCCCAAGAGACCCAGTACTTC	CASSRKGGTSAQETQYF
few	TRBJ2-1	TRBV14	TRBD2	TGTGCCAGCAGCCAATGGCGGCGGGGGGATAATGAGCAGTTCTTC	CASSQWRRGDNEQFF
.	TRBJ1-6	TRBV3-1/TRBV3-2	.	TGTGCCAGCAGCTACGGGACACCAAGCTCCTATAATTCACCCCTCCACTTT	CASSYGTPSSYNSPLHF
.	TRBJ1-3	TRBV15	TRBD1	TGTGCCACCAGCCCAGGGGGTGGAAACACCATATATTTT	CATSPGGGNTIYF
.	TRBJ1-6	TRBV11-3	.	TGTGCCAGCAGCTTAGGAGGATCACCCCTCCACTTT	CASSLGGSPLHF
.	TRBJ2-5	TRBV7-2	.	TGTGCCAGCAGCTTAGTGAGTAGCGGTGCCCAAGAGACCCAGTACTTC	CASSLVSSGAQETQYF
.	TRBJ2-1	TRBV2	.	TGTGCCAGCCGCACGCGTACGGGGCTATCCTACAATGAGCAGTTCTTC	CASRTRTGLSYNEQFF
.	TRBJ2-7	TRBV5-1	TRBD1	TGCGCCAGCAGCTACTGGACAGGAGGTACCTACGAGCAGTACTTC	CASSYWTGGTYEQYF
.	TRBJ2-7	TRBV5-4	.	TGTGCCAGCAGCTGGGGGGGCGGTCGCGTGGGTTACGAGCAGTACTTC	CASSWGGGRVGYEQYF
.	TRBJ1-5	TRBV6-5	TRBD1	TGTGCCAGCAGTTCGGAAGGACAGGGGGCGCCCCAGCATTTT	CASSSEGQGAPQHF
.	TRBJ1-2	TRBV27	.	TGTGCCAGCACCCCGGACGGAAGATATGGCTACACCTTC	CASTPDGRYGYTF